These 8 T cell receptor beta chains came from one sample sequenced in a study of blood T cell repertoires in COVID-19. Repertoires were generated with immunoSEQ multiplex PCR, while TCRdb's copy carries only in-frame clones and drops some. This sample has fewer than 650,000 clones, with 70% to 90% found just once. The sample was peripheral blood. Receptors originate from a woman in her forties or fifties with COVID-19, enrolled during active disease.

The chain uses TRBV4-1 and TRBJ2-1; D is perhaps TRBD2 (6 bases). This CDR3 region has 15 residues. Germline CDR1 MGHRA, CDR2 YSYEKL. Between the trimmed V and J ends, which lost 4 bases and 5 bases, there was a span of 15 bases. CDR3 DNA: TGCGCCAGCAGCCTCCTCGCCGGGGGAAACAATGAGCAGTTCTTC. Translation: CASSLLAGGNNEQFF.

CDR3 loop: CASSPAGLTEAFF. DNA of the CDR3: TGTGCCAGCAGCCCGGCGGGCCTCACTGAAGCTTTCTTT. V gene TRBV6-5 combines with J gene TRBJ1-1, with D unresolved. The CDR3 has 13 amino acids. CDR1 and CDR2 (germline): MNHEY, SVGAGI. The V gene lost 6 bases and the J gene lost 4 bases, with 12 bases spanning the gap.

The chain is built from TRBV9 and TRBJ1-1, with 9 bases fitting TRBD1. Germline assignment: CDR1 SGDLS and CDR2 YYNGEE. This CDR3 region has 13 residues. V lost 0 bases to trimming and J lost 11 bases; unmatched junction nucleotides: 5. This chain's CDR3 is CASSVEGTGTAFF. The CDR3 DNA reads TGTGCCAGCAGCGTAGAAGGGACAGGGACGGCTTTCTTT.

The chain joins TRBV18 to TRBJ1-4; 10 nucleotides agree with TRBD1. The germline CDR1 and CDR2 sequences are KGHSH and LQKENI. V lost 1 base to trimming and J lost 8 bases; unmatched junction nucleotides: 13. The CDR3 is 18 residues long. CDR3 region: CASSPREIPGQGSEKLFF. In DNA, the CDR3 is TGTGCCAGCTCACCACGGGAGATCCCGGGACAGGGGAGCGAAAAACTGTTTTTT.

The chain couples TRBV7-2 to TRBJ1-2; 8 bases are a match to TRBD1. Germline assignment: CDR1 SGHTA and CDR2 FQGNSA. The CDR3 loop spans 14 amino acids. Trimming cost V 5 bases and J 4 bases; bases outside gene matches: 6. CDR3 region: CASSRRTGIYGYTF. Written as DNA, the CDR3 is TGTGCCAGCAGCCGCCGGACAGGGATCTATGGCTACACCTTC.

The V gene is TRBV5-1, the J gene TRBJ2-1; D unclear. Germline CDR1 and CDR2: SGHRS and YFSETQ. Deletions cut 0 bases from V and 5 bases from J, with 12 bases between. This CDR3 has 15 amino acids. CDR3 in amino acids: CASSLGLALHNEQFF. CDR3 in DNA: TGCGCCAGCAGCTTGGGACTCGCTCTCCACAATGAGCAGTTCTTC.

This clone has a single count. The V and J genes are TRBV2 and TRBJ1-1; D not resolved. The CDR3 length is 13 residues. The germline V gene has CDR1 SNHLY and CDR2 FYNNEI. Trimming pared 8 bases from V and 3 bases from J, leaving 13 bases between. The DNA for the CDR3 is TGTGCCAGCGCGGCGTTTGGAGACACTGAAGCTTTCTTT. It translates to CASAAFGDTEAFF. Together with reference TRBV2 and TRBJ1-1, the CDR3 gives the full variable domain: EPEVTQTPSHQVTQMGQEVILRCVPISNHLYFYWYRQILGQKVEFLVSFYNNEISEKSEIFDDQFSVERPDGSNFTLKIRSTKLEDSAMYFCASAAFGDTEAFFGQGTRLTVV.

On this clone: Within the sample, other DNA sequences also encode this same CDR3. J is TRBJ2-3 and V is TRBV2; a possible D gene is TRBD2 (5 bases). The CDR3 extends over 12 amino acids. Trimming removed 6 bases from V and 1 base from J, with 5 bases in between. The V gene's germline CDR1 is SNHLY and CDR2 FYNNEI. The CDR3 DNA follows: TGTGCCAGCAGCGGGGGCACAGATACGCAGTATTTT. Its protein is CASSGGTDTQYF.